This T cell receptor (beta chain) was captured by sequencing in a study of T cells expressing NK-cell markers. The study's findings and limits: Among CD8+ T cells from several donors, dominant NKG2C+ clonotypes accounted for about 1.0-8%.

From the 5' RACE reads, TCRdb lists one entry per CDR3 protein and no DNA. The clone table shows about 550,000 distinct CDR3 sequences, with the ten largest holding roughly 3.6%. For this clonotype: The antigen is unknown.

In germline, CDR1 is KGHSH, CDR2 LQKENI. This CDR3 is 15 amino acids long. The clonotype was recovered from a man younger than 30 in good health. The rearrangement links TRBV18 to TRBJ2-5. The sequencing input was blood T cells: a sorted CD56 or NKG2C T cell subset, CD4+ or CD8+ T cells, or bulk PBMC T cells (not recorded which). CDR3: CASSPRDGVLETQYF.